This entry is about one TCR beta chain. Its target is unknown. This sample is drawn from a study of cytomegalovirus exposure and HLA in healthy donors. Regarding the study as a whole: According to a subsequent analysis, TCR clusters identified in the first cohort showed a tendency to co-occur across the 100 to 150 validation repertoires. Cytomegalovirus association was listed for around 180 TCR beta chains. Rare TCR sequences predominated, though certain public TCRs were found in many donors.

Trimming cost V 2 bases and J 5 bases; bases outside gene matches: 8. CDR1 and CDR2 from the germline V gene are MNHEY and SVGAGI. The CDR3 length is 15 residues. Sequencing used immunoSEQ multiplex PCR; TCRdb keeps in-frame clones, though not all of them. The sample includes roughly 280,000 clones, 86% of them seen just once. The sample consisted of PBMCs. This receptor was obtained from a young woman in good health and CMV-seronegative. The chain recombines TRBV6-5 with TRBJ1-2; TRBD1 matches at 7 bases. The CDR3 loop reads CASSYLDRLSYGYTF. CDR3 bases: TGTGCCAGCAGTTACCTGGACAGGCTCTCTTATGGCTACACCTTC.